These T cell receptor beta chains were read from a single sample in a study of blood T cell repertoires in COVID-19. Assay: immunoSEQ multiplex PCR; the TCRdb copy retains only in-frame clones and omits some. The sample shows 350,000 to 550,000 clones, roughly nine tenths of them seen only once. Sample: PBMCs or T cells enriched from blood (not recorded which). These receptors were taken from a man between 25 and 39 years old who had recovered from COVID-19. Each CDR3 is given with its conserved first and last residue. Each record gives: CDR3 DNA, CDR3 protein, J gene, V gene, clone size, D gene. D genes are given only for firm matches. Some rows mark clone size as missing; the rest say once, few, many or name a class of expanded clone.

TGTGCCAGCAGCTCCCCACAGGGAGGGAACGAGCAGTACTTC CASSSPQGGNEQYF TRBJ2-7 TRBV28 - -
TGTGCCAGCAGCCAATTCGAGGGCGGGAACACTGAAGCTTTCTTT CASSQFEGGNTEAFF TRBJ1-1 TRBV16 - -
TGTGCCAGCTCACCCCAGGGGGTTCCTGAAAAACTGTTTTTT CASSPQGVPEKLFF TRBJ1-4 TRBV18 - TRBD1
TGTGCCAGCAGCCAACGAATCGGACAGGGGAATGAGCAGTTCTTC CASSQRIGQGNEQFF TRBJ2-1 TRBV16 - TRBD1
TGTGCCAGCAGCGTCCGACTAGTTCCCTACGAGCAGTACTTC CASSVRLVPYEQYF TRBJ2-7 TRBV11-2 - -
TGTGCCAGTAGTAGTGCACCGGGACTTAGTACTAACTATGGCTACACCTTC CASSSAPGLSTNYGYTF TRBJ1-2 TRBV19 - -
TGTGCCAGCAGCCCAGAGGGGGGGCGGGACCTATACAATGAGCAGTTCTTC CASSPEGGRDLYNEQFF TRBJ2-1 TRBV7-9 - -
TGTGCCAGCAGTCCCCAGACAGGGGGCCGTGAGACCCAGTACTTC CASSPQTGGRETQYF TRBJ2-5 TRBV28 - TRBD1
TGTGCCACCAGAGGGGGGGGTGCCGAGCTTGGGCCCCAGCATTTT CATRGGGAELGPQHF TRBJ1-5 TRBV24-1 - -
TGTGCCAGCAGTTACCGGACAGGGCTAATACTCCTCTCTGGAAACACCATATATTTT CASSYRTGLILLSGNTIYF TRBJ1-3 TRBV6-2/TRBV6-3 - TRBD1
TGTGCCAGTATAGAACTGGGACGGACTAAAAACGGCTACACCTTC CASIELGRTKNGYTF TRBJ1-2 TRBV19 - -
TGTGCCAGCAGCTTGGGTCAGCGGAATTATGGCTACACCTTC CASSLGQRNYGYTF TRBJ1-2 TRBV5-8 - -
TGTGCCAGCAGCGGCGGGAGTTGGGGGGAGCTGTTTTTT CASSGGSWGELFF TRBJ2-2 TRBV9 - TRBD2
TGTGCCAGCAGCCGAGACAGGGACTCGCGGTTTGAGCTGTTTTTT CASSRDRDSRFELFF TRBJ2-2 TRBV6-5 - -
TGTGCCAGCAGCTTATCCGGAGGGGCGGGAGGGGCCTACAATGAGCAGTTCTTC CASSLSGGAGGAYNEQFF TRBJ2-1 TRBV7-6 - TRBD2
TGTGCCAGCAGTGAGCAGACTAGCGGGAACACAGATACGCAGTATTTT CASSEQTSGNTDTQYF TRBJ2-3 TRBV2 - TRBD2
TGTGCCAGCAGCTCCGGGACAGGGATGGTCAACACTGAAGCTTTCTTT CASSSGTGMVNTEAFF TRBJ1-1 TRBV7-9 - TRBD1
TGTGCCAGCAGCTATAGGACACTCCAGTGGGAGACCCAGTACTTC CASSYRTLQWETQYF TRBJ2-5 TRBV5-6 - -
TGTGCCAGCAGCCCCCCCACTAGCGGGAGGGCGCGGGCAGATACGCAGTATTTT CASSPPTSGRARADTQYF TRBJ2-3 TRBV28 - TRBD2
TGCAGCGTGAATCCTCCGGGACAGGGATATGGCTACACCTTC CSVNPPGQGYGYTF TRBJ1-2 TRBV29-1 - TRBD1
TGCGCCAGCAGCCGAGCCTTTGGACTAGCGAACACAGATACGCAGTATTTT CASSRAFGLANTDTQYF TRBJ2-3 TRBV4-1 - TRBD2
TGCGCCAGCAGGCGGACTAGCATTTCAGATACGCAGTATTTT CASRRTSISDTQYF TRBJ2-3 TRBV5-1 - TRBD2
TGTGCCAGCTCCCCGGGACTCAACCAAGAGACCCAGTACTTC CASSPGLNQETQYF TRBJ2-5 TRBV5-5 - -
TGTGCCAGCAGCACGGGACAATTCAACACTGAAGCTTTCTTT CASSTGQFNTEAFF TRBJ1-1 TRBV11-2 - -
TGTGCCAGCAGTGTTGGGACACCCGCTCTACGCTACACCTTC CASSVGTPALRYTF TRBJ1-2 TRBV28 - -
TGTGCCAGTAGTATACTACAGGGGAAGGCATCACCCCTCCACTTT CASSILQGKASPLHF TRBJ1-6 TRBV19 few TRBD1
TGTGCCAGCAGCGTAGCTACTAGCACTATGGGCACCGGGGAGCTGTTTTTT CASSVATSTMGTGELFF TRBJ2-2 TRBV9 - -
TGTGCCAGCAGCTTAGCGACAAATGAAGGGACACCCCCTTTCCCCCAGCATTTT CASSLATNEGTPPFPQHF TRBJ1-5 TRBV7-9 - -
TGTGCCAGCAGCTTAGGAGCGGGTTCCAATGAGCAGTTCTTC CASSLGAGSNEQFF TRBJ2-1 TRBV11-3 - -
TGCGCCAGCAGCCAACAGGGGGCGCGAAACACCGGGGAGCTGTTTTTT CASSQQGARNTGELFF TRBJ2-2 TRBV4-1 - TRBD1
TGTGCCAGCAGCTTCCTCCCCGATACGCAGTATTTT CASSFLPDTQYF TRBJ2-3 TRBV11-2 - -
TGTGCCATCAGTGACTCGGGGGGACTAGTTTCCTACAATGAGCAGTTCTTC CAISDSGGLVSYNEQFF TRBJ2-1 TRBV10-3 - TRBD2
TGTGCCAGCACGACCGACTTCTATCGTTCACCCCTCCACTTT CASTTDFYRSPLHF TRBJ1-6 TRBV27 - -
TGTGCCAGCTCACGGACAGGGGAAATACGGACTGAAGCTTTCTTT CASSRTGEIRTEAFF TRBJ1-1 TRBV18 - TRBD1
TGTGCCAGCTCACCACAGGGGATCGGCAATGAGCAGTTCTTC CASSPQGIGNEQFF TRBJ2-1 TRBV18 - -
TGTGCCAGCAGCAGGACTAGCGGAAACTACAATGAGCAGTTCTTC CASSRTSGNYNEQFF TRBJ2-1 TRBV6-6 - TRBD2
TGTGCCAGCCGCAGGGGGGAGACCCAGTACTTC CASRRGETQYF TRBJ2-5 TRBV12-3/TRBV12-4 few TRBD1
TGTGCCAGCAGGAACAGGGGAGGTGGCTACACCTTC CASRNRGGGYTF TRBJ1-2 TRBV5-8 once TRBD1
TGTGCTAGTGGTTTGGGTTCTAGCGGCCCGAATACGCAGTATTTT CASGLGSSGPNTQYF TRBJ2-3 TRBV12-5 - TRBD2
TGTGCCAGCTCACCACCGAATCCGCGGGAGGAAACCTACGAGCAGTACTTC CASSPPNPREETYEQYF TRBJ2-7 TRBV18 - TRBD2
TGCGCCAGCAGTCGGACAGAAATCTACGAGCAGTACTTC CASSRTEIYEQYF TRBJ2-7 TRBV5-1 - -
TGCGCCAGCAGCGCCGGGAACCCGCCGACGTACACTGAAGCTTTCTTT CASSAGNPPTYTEAFF TRBJ1-1 TRBV5-1 few -
TGTGCCAGCAGCTTAACTCTGGCTAGCGGTAATAAGGACGAGCAGTACTTC CASSLTLASGNKDEQYF TRBJ2-7 TRBV7-9 - TRBD2
TGTGCCAGTCTGCAGGGATTCTATGGCTACACCTTC CASLQGFYGYTF TRBJ1-2 TRBV19 - -
TGTGCCAGCAGTTTACGGGGGGCAAGGTACAATGAGCAGTTCTTC CASSLRGARYNEQFF TRBJ2-1 TRBV28 - -
TGTGCCAGCAGCCAAGATTTATGGGGCCGGGGCTACACCTTC CASSQDLWGRGYTF TRBJ1-2 TRBV14 - -
TGTGCCAGCACCAACAGGCGCGGCTCCTATAATTCACCCCTCCACTTT CASTNRRGSYNSPLHF TRBJ1-6 TRBV27 few -
TGTGCCAGCACCATTGACGCAGGGTCACTCACTGAAGCTTTCTTT CASTIDAGSLTEAFF TRBJ1-1 TRBV2 - -
TGTGCCAGCAGCCTACAAGCGGGAGCCCCGGTAGATACGCAGTATTTT CASSLQAGAPVDTQYF TRBJ2-3 TRBV7-2 - TRBD2
TGTGCCAGCAGCCAAGATTCTCGGGCAGCGGTCTACTTC CASSQDSRAAVYF TRBJ2-7 TRBV3-1/TRBV3-2 - -
TGTGCCATCAGTGATACGGGACTAGCGGGAGGGCCAAACGAGCAGTTCTTC CAISDTGLAGGPNEQFF TRBJ2-1 TRBV10-3 - TRBD2
TGTGCCTGGAGTTGGCGGATCCAAGAGACCCAGTACTTC CAWSWRIQETQYF TRBJ2-5 TRBV30 - -
TGCAGCGTTGAACGGGTTGCTGAAAAACTGTTTTTT CSVERVAEKLFF TRBJ1-4 TRBV29-1 - -
TGTGCCAGCAGCTTACCCACTAGCGCCCTCCGATACTTC CASSLPTSALRYF TRBJ2-5 TRBV7-2 - TRBD2